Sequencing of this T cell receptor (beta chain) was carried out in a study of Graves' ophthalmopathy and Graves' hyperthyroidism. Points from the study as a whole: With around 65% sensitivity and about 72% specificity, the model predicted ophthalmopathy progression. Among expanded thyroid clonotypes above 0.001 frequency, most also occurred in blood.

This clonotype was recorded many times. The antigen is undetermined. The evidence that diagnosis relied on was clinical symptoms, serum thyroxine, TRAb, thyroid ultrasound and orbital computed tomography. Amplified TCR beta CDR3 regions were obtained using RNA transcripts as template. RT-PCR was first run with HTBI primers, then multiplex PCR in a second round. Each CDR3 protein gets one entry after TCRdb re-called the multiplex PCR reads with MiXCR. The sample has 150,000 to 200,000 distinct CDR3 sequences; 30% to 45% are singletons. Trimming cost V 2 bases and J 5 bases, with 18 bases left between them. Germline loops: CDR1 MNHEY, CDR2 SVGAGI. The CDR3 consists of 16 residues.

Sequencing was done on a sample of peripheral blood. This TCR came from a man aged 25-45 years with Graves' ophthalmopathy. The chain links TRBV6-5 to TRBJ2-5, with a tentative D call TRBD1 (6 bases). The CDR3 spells CASSYRDTDGVETQYF. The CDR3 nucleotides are TGTGCCAGCAGTTACAGGGACACGGATGGTGTTGAGACCCAGTACTTC.